These 17 T cell receptor beta chains came from one sample sequenced in a study of T cell clonality in common variable immunodeficiency. Sequencing was performed with immunoSEQ multiplex PCR; in TCRdb, only in-frame clones are kept and a portion is missing. This repertoire holds around 57,000 clones, and none appear only once. Sequenced material: peripheral blood mononuclear cells. Receptors originate from a person aged 18 to 75 in good health.

This clone appeared many times. Compared with germline, one end of the junction differs, possibly owing to a read error. Sequencing ends 3 residues short of the CDR3 end; the germline J gene provides the rest. V is TRBV4-2 and J is TRBJ2-7, with D tentatively TRBD2 (6 bases). Germline V gene sequence: CDR1 LGHNA, CDR2 YNFKEQ. The CDR3 has 18 amino acids. Partial CDR3 DNA: TGCGCCAGCAGCCAAGAAAGAGGTTTGGGACTTCGACCCTACGAG. Its translation: CASSQERGLGLRPYE. The CDR3, in full, reads CASSQERGLGLRPYEQYF.

There are many counts of this clone. The CDR3 end is not reached by the read, which stops 3 residues before it; the germline J gene fills it in. V usage is TRBV19 and J usage is TRBJ1-1; 9 bases are shared with TRBD1. CDR1 and CDR2 from the germline V gene are LNHDA and SQIVND (reference sequence). V trimming: 5 bases; J trimming: 3 bases; junction bases outside the gene matches: 7. This CDR3 contains 15 residues. Here the CDR3 reads CASSPWTGADTEAFF. CDR3 DNA, as far as it was read: TGTGCCAGTAGTCCGTGGACAGGGGCGGACACTGAA.

This clone was counted ten times or more. The CDR3 loop is CASRTSGSPNGANVLTF. Incomplete CDR3 DNA: TGTGCCAGCAGGACTAGCGGTAGCCCCAACGGGGCCAACGTC. The chain uses TRBV19 and TRBJ2-6; TRBD2 agrees at 10 bases. The read gets to within 3 residues of the CDR3 end, and the germline J gene fills in the rest. Per germline, CDR1 LNHDA and CDR2 SQIVND (reference sequence). The CDR3 loop spans 17 amino acids. After removal of 9 bases from V and 4 bases from J, the junction contained 12 bases not matched to a gene. Combining the CDR3 with reference TRBV19 and TRBJ2-6 gives the whole variable domain DGGITQSPKYLFRKEGQNVTLSCEQNLNHDAMYWYRQDPGQGLRLIYYSQIVNDFQKGDIAEGYSVSREKKESFPLTVTSAQKNPTAFYLCASRTSGSPNGANVLTFGAGSRLTVL.

The sample holds many counts of this clone. Coverage ceases 3 residues before the CDR3 finishes, and the germline J gene fills in the end. The J gene is TRBJ2-3, the V gene TRBV19; 13 positions match TRBD2. This CDR3 has 15 amino acids. Germline V CDR1 and CDR2: LNHDA, SQIVND (reference sequence). J gave up 2 bases and V 5 bases, and 1 base lay outside the gene matches. The DNA read from the CDR3 is TGTGCCAGTAGTGGACTAGCGGGAGACACAGATACG. Amino acids: CASSGLAGDTDT. In full, the CDR3 is CASSGLAGDTDTQYF.

The sample holds many counts of this clone. The DNA ends 3 residues before the CDR3 does, and the rest of the CDR3 is filled in from the germline J gene. This sequence joins TRBV20-1 and TRBJ1-2; no clear D gene. This CDR3 region has 12 residues. V was shortened by 5 bases and J by 4 bases, with 11 bases between the two germline ends. Germline CDR1 DFQATT, CDR2 SNEGSKA (reference sequence). Partial CDR3 DNA: TGCAGTGCTCTTCCTAGGTCCTATGGC. It translates to CSALPRSYG. The whole CDR3 is CSALPRSYGYTF.

The sample holds many counts of this clone. The junction and the germline gene differ at one end; a read error may be behind it. The CDR3 end lies 3 residues beyond the end of the read and is filled in from the germline J gene. The chain couples TRBV15 to TRBJ2-3; 10 bases agree with TRBD2. There are 15 residues in the CDR3. CDR1 LNHNV and CDR2 YYDKDF come from the germline V gene (reference sequence). The part of the CDR3 DNA that was read is TGTGCCACCAGCGGAGATCTAGCGGGAGTCGCTACG. This codes for CATSGDLAGVAT. In full, the CDR3 is CATSGDLAGVATQYF.

This clone was observed at least ten times. Read data end 3 residues before the CDR3 end; the end is taken from the germline J gene. The chain links TRBV2 to TRBJ2-3, with 14 nucleotides matching TRBD2. The CDR3 sequence is 14 residues long. Germline V gene lookup returns CDR1 SNHLY and CDR2 FYNNEI. V trimming: 4 bases; J trimming: 6 bases; junction bases outside the gene matches: 0. The part of the CDR3 DNA that was read is TGTGCCAGCAGTGGGACTAGCGGGAGGGATACG. Its translation: CASSGTSGRDT. The full CDR3 protein is CASSGTSGRDTQYF.

This clone was observed many times. Sequencing ends 3 residues short of the CDR3 end; the germline J gene provides the rest. This chain uses TRBV12-3 or TRBV12-4 with TRBJ2-2; D may be TRBD1 (6 bases). This CDR3 region has 15 residues. Trimming removed 4 bases from V and 6 bases from J, with 15 bases in between. CDR3 bases read: TGTGCCAGCAGTTCACCCACAGGGTTCCCCGGGGAG. Translating it yields CASSSPTGFPGE. The complete CDR3 sequence is CASSSPTGFPGELFF.

This clone has ten or more counts. The CDR3 end is not reached by the read, which stops 3 residues before it; the germline J gene fills it in. V is TRBV30 and J is TRBJ2-1; TRBD1 matches 7 bases. The CDR3 is 17 amino acids. The germline V gene has CDR1 GTSNPN and CDR2 SVGIG (reference sequence). The junction had 12 bases not matched to a gene; V was cut back by 4 bases and J by 0 bases. The DNA read from the CDR3 is TGTGCCTGGACCGTAGGGTATGGGGACAGCTCCTACAATGAG. Its translation is CAWTVGYGDSSYNE. In full, the CDR3 is CAWTVGYGDSSYNEQFF. The whole variable domain, filled in from reference TRBV30 and TRBJ2-1, reads SQTIHQWPATLVQPVGSPLSLECTVEGTSNPNLYWYRQAAGRGLQLLFYSVGIGQISSEVPQNLSASRPQDRQFILSSKKLLLSDSGFYLCAWTVGYGDSSYNEQFFGPGTRLTVL.

This clone showed up many times. The missing CDR3 end, 3 residues past where the read stops, is filled in from the germline J gene. The chain couples TRBV20-1 to TRBJ2-5, with TRBD2 identical over 7 bases. The trim removed 3 bases at V and 6 bases at J, leaving 7 bases unmatched. CDR1 is DFQATT and CDR2 is SNEGSKA in the germline V gene (reference sequence). CDR3 length: 13 residues. The CDR3 sequence: CSASLAGVQTQYF. Partial CDR3 DNA: TGCAGTGCTAGTTTGGCGGGAGTTCAGACC.

This clone has a count of ten or more. The CDR3 is cut off 3 residues early in the read; its end comes from the germline J gene. J is TRBJ2-1 and V is TRBV20-1; 8 bases align to TRBD2. Germline V gives CDR1 DFQATT, CDR2 SNEGSKA (reference sequence). V shed 2 bases, J shed 9 bases, and the junction held 9 bases outside the gene matches. CDR3 length: 14 residues. The covered CDR3 bases are TGCAGTGCTAGACGGTCAGTGGCGGGGGGTGAG. Amino acid sequence: CSARRSVAGGE. The whole CDR3 reads CSARRSVAGGEQFF.

This clone was counted many times. The read falls 3 residues short of the CDR3 end, and the missing part is taken from the germline J gene. The chain recombines TRBV18 with TRBJ1-2, with 10 bases fitting TRBD1. The V and J ends lost 3 bases and 4 bases, in that order; junction bases with no gene match: 8. Germline V gene data show CDR1 as KGHSH and CDR2 as LQKENI. This CDR3 contains 16 residues. The CDR3: CASSPVKRDRGYGYTF. The part of the CDR3 DNA that was read is TGTGCCAGCTCACCTGTTAAAAGGGACAGGGGCTATGGC.

This clone came up many times. The sequence runs out 3 residues before the end of the CDR3; the remainder is reconstructed from the germline J gene. This chain uses TRBV20-1 with TRBJ2-1; D unclear. Between the trimmed V and J ends, which lost 0 bases and 5 bases, there was a span of 17 bases. Germline V CDR1 and CDR2: DFQATT, SNEGSKA (reference sequence). The length of the CDR3 is 16 residues. The sequenced CDR3 bases are TGCAGTGCTAGAGATCCCCGGTGGAGCACAGACAATGAG. Its protein product is CSARDPRWSTDNE. The complete CDR3 sequence is CSARDPRWSTDNEQFF.

This clone was detected ten times or more. Coverage ceases 3 residues before the CDR3 finishes, and the germline J gene fills in the end. This sequence joins TRBV23-1 and TRBJ2-7; 10 bases align to TRBD2. TRBV23-1 is an ORF, and what it does is uncertain. The CDR3 consists of 16 residues. The V gene end was trimmed by 5 bases and the J gene end by 3 bases; junction bases not matched to a gene: 10. CDR3 DNA, as far as it was read: TGCGCCAGCAGTTTCCCCCTGAGCGGGAGGGACTACGAG. Its translation: CASSFPLSGRDYE. The entire CDR3 protein is CASSFPLSGRDYEQYF.

This clone has ten or more counts. The DNA read from the CDR3 is TGCAGTGCTAGCAGGGTTAATCAGCCC. Its translation: CSASRVNQP. The CDR3 in full is CSASRVNQPQHF. The rearrangement uses TRBV20-1 and TRBJ1-5; tentative D call: TRBD1 (5 bases). With the read ending 3 residues before the CDR3 end, the germline J gene is used to fill in that end. The V and J ends lost 3 bases and 4 bases respectively, with 7 bases between them. From germline, CDR1 is DFQATT and CDR2 SNEGSKA (reference sequence). The CDR3 has 12 residues.

At least ten counts were recorded for this clone. The read ends 3 residues shy of where the CDR3 ends; the end is completed using the germline J gene. The V call is TRBV20-1, the J call TRBJ1-2; 7 nucleotides match TRBD1. Germline-derived CDR1 and CDR2 are DFQATT and SNEGSKA (reference sequence). The CDR3 spans 14 residues. Trimming removed 6 bases from V and 0 bases from J; junction bases left unmatched: 7. CDR3 DNA, as far as it was read: TGCAGTGCGACTGGGACAGTAACTAACTATGGC. This encodes CSATGTVTNYG. The full CDR3 protein reads CSATGTVTNYGYTF.

This clone was seen repeatedly, ten times or more. The DNA ends 3 residues before the CDR3 does, and the rest of the CDR3 is filled in from the germline J gene. The chain joins TRBV9 to TRBJ2-2; TRBD2 matches at 13 bases. The CDR3 is 18 residues long. V gave up 3 bases and J gave up 0 bases; unmatched junction bases: 5. Per the germline V gene, CDR1 is SGDLS and CDR2 is YYNGEE. This CDR3 is CASSGTGTSGANTGELFF. Incomplete CDR3 DNA: TGTGCCAGCAGCGGGACAGGGACTAGCGGGGCGAACACCGGGGAG.